The 17 T cell receptor beta chains below all came from one sample that was sequenced in a study of T cells after somatic rescue of genetic block. Profiling relied on immunoSEQ multiplex PCR, and the TCRdb table lists in-frame clones only, not all of them. Of tens of thousands of clones in the sample, more than 75% were seen once. Specimen: peripheral blood mononuclear cells (PBMCs). All receptors come from a man aged 25-45 years.

The chain joins TRBV5-4 to TRBJ2-3, with D possibly called TRBD1 or TRBD2 (5 bases each). Germline V CDR1 and CDR2: SGHNT, YYREEE (reference sequence). V dropped 4 bases and J dropped 0 bases, with 9 bases sitting between them. This CDR3 comprises 14 residues. CDR3 nucleotides: TGTGCCAGCAGCGCCTGGGGGAGCACAGATACGCAGTATTTT. Translated: CASSAWGSTDTQYF.

The rearrangement uses TRBV19 and TRBJ1-5; tentatively, D is TRBD1 (6 bases). Deletions cut 10 bases from V and 7 bases from J, with 23 bases between. CDR1 LNHDA and CDR2 SQIVND come from the germline V gene (reference sequence). The CDR3 loop spans 15 amino acids. CDR3 protein: CATTEGTGARQPQHF. The CDR3 DNA reads as TGTGCCACCACGGAGGGGACGGGGGCGAGGCAGCCCCAGCATTTT.

This clone was picked up one time. The chain recombines TRBV28 with TRBJ2-5; no reliable D call. CDR3 length: 12 residues. The germline V and J ends were trimmed by 5 bases and 0 bases, with 4 bases remaining between them. Germline V lookup: CDR1 MDHEN, CDR2 SYDVKM. The CDR3 is CASSPYQETQYF. The CDR3 nucleotides are TGTGCCAGCAGTCCCTACCAAGAGACCCAGTACTTC.

This rearrangement joins TRBV7-2 to TRBJ1-1; D unresolved. Trimming removed 1 base at V and 5 bases at J, with 8 bases between. Germline values: CDR1 SGHTA, CDR2 FQGNSA. The CDR3 is 13 residues long. CDR3 DNA sequence: TGTGCCAGCAGCTTAGGGGGTGCAACTGAAGCTTTCTTT. It specifies CASSLGGATEAFF.

This clone was recorded once. The chain is built from TRBV10-1 and TRBJ2-3; D perhaps matches TRBD1 (6 bases). Trimming removed 2 bases from V and 2 bases from J, with 11 bases in between. The length of the CDR3 is 15 residues. Germline values: CDR1 WNHNN, CDR2 SYGVQD (reference sequence). The CDR3 region is CASSEATGFTDTQYF. The CDR3 coding sequence is TGCGCCAGCAGTGAGGCCACAGGGTTCACAGATACGCAGTATTTT.

The chain has TRBV7-8 and TRBJ2-2, with 9 positions matching TRBD2. The germline V gene encodes CDR1 SGHVS and CDR2 FQNEAQ. The CDR3 is 18 residues long. The junction had 14 bases not matched to a gene; V was cut back by 5 bases and J by 4 bases. The CDR3 region is CASSIYRVLAGGTGELFF. The CDR3 nucleotides are TGTGCCAGCAGCATCTATAGGGTACTAGCGGGCGGCACCGGGGAGCTGTTTTTT. The full variable domain, in which reference TRBV7-8 and TRBJ2-2 provide the parts outside the CDR3, is GAGVSQSPRYKVAKRGQDVALRCDPISGHVSLFWYQQALGQGPEFLTYFQNEAQLDKSGLPSDRFFAERPEGSVSTLKIQRTQQEDSAVYLCASSIYRVLAGGTGELFFGEGSRLTVL.

The rearrangement joins TRBV27 to TRBJ1-4, with D uncertain. This CDR3 comprises 15 residues. Germline V gene sequence: CDR1 MNHEY, CDR2 SMNVEV (reference sequence). Trimming removed 5 bases at V and 0 bases at J, with 10 bases between. CDR3 sequence reads: CASSPTYATNEKLFF. DNA of the CDR3: TGTGCCAGCAGTCCTACCTATGCAACTAATGAAAAACTGTTTTTT.

This chain connects TRBV27 to TRBJ1-2; 7 positions agree with TRBD1. Germline values: CDR1 MNHEY, CDR2 SMNVEV (reference sequence). The V segment lost 3 bases and the J segment 3 bases; nucleotides outside the gene matches: 13. The CDR3 is 17 residues long. The CDR3 bases are TGTGCCAGCAGTTTCCTGGCAGGGGGGAAACGATACTATGGCTACACCTTC. This codes for CASSFLAGGKRYYGYTF.

The V gene is TRBV4-3, the J gene TRBJ1-2, with unresolved D. CDR3 length: 17 amino acids. V lost 0 bases and J lost 2, with 16 bases in between. Germline CDR1 and CDR2: LGHNA and YSLEER. DNA of the CDR3: TGCGCCAGCAGCCAAGATTTGGTCGCCCAAGGCAACTATGGCTACACCTTC. This sequence encodes CASSQDLVAQGNYGYTF.

The chain links TRBV5-4 to TRBJ2-1, with TRBD2 matching 8 bases. This CDR3 has 12 residues. The germline V gene encodes CDR1 SGHNT and CDR2 YYREEE (reference sequence). The ends lost 4 bases at V and 7 bases at J; junction bases unmatched: 1. The DNA for the CDR3 is TGTGCCAGCAGCCGGGGGGGAAATGAGCAGTTCTTC. This encodes CASSRGGNEQFF.

J is TRBJ2-1 and V is TRBV27, with a tentative D call TRBD2 (6 bases). CDR1 MNHEY and CDR2 SMNVEV come from the germline V gene (reference sequence). V was cut by 6 bases and J by 0 bases, with 9 bases left in between. This CDR3 comprises 14 residues. The CDR3 spells CASRRGSSYNEQFF. In DNA form, the CDR3 reads TGTGCCAGCAGACGGGGGAGCTCCTACAATGAGCAGTTCTTC.

V is TRBV14 and J is TRBJ2-1, with 7 bases aligning to TRBD2. The CDR3 is made up of 15 amino acids. The trim removed 1 base at V and 1 base at J, leaving 1 base unmatched. Germline loops: CDR1 SGHDN, CDR2 FVKESK. CDR3 protein: CASSQAGGSYNEQFF. The CDR3 bases are TGTGCCAGCAGCCAAGCGGGGGGATCCTACAATGAGCAGTTCTTC.

The chain has TRBV5-6 and TRBJ2-3; D is unclear. The CDR3 spans 17 residues. Trimming cost V 4 bases and J 0 bases, with 18 bases left between them. Germline V gene lookup returns CDR1 SGHDT and CDR2 YYEEEE. The CDR3 nucleotides are TGTGCCAGCAGCGCTGGGTGGCTTTCATCTAGCACAGATACGCAGTATTTT. Translating gives CASSAGWLSSSTDTQYF.

Turning to this clone: No conserved phenylalanine or tryptophan is present at the end of the CDR3, so a read error is the likely explanation. The DNA is omitted, as the CDR3 cannot be located on it reliably, and the CDR3 follows TCRdb's listing. This chain joins TRBV27 and TRBJ2-7; no check of the table's D call, TRBD2, against the DNA was made. Both ends counted, the CDR3 spans 13 residues. Germline lookup yields CDR1 MNHEY and CDR2 SMNVEV (reference sequence). This CDR3 reads CASSFSAAGTTFI.

V gene TRBV19 combines with J gene TRBJ2-6; D gene uncertain. Trimming shortened V by 5 bases and J by 0 bases, and 11 bases separated the two germline ends. Germline values: CDR1 LNHDA, CDR2 SQIVND (reference sequence). This CDR3 has 16 residues. The CDR3 DNA reads as TGTGCCAGTAGTCCCACCGCGGTCTCTGGGGCCAACGTCCTGACTTTC. It encodes CASSPTAVSGANVLTF.

The V and J genes are TRBV5-6 and TRBJ2-7; D is ambiguous. V was clipped by 0 bases and J by 6 bases, with 13 bases between them. The CDR3 runs to 14 residues. Germline CDR1 reads SGHDT; CDR2 reads YYEEEE. CDR3: CASSLGHPASEQYF. The CDR3 DNA is TGTGCCAGCAGCTTGGGTCATCCGGCTAGCGAGCAGTACTTC.

The V call is TRBV7-8, the J call TRBJ2-7, with D tentatively TRBD1 (7 bases). This CDR3 is 16 amino acids long. V lost 5 bases and J lost 2, with 19 bases in between. From germline, CDR1 is SGHVS and CDR2 FQNEAQ. This chain's CDR3 is CASSILGGTAAYEQYF. The CDR3 DNA is TGTGCCAGCAGCATACTTGGCGGGACAGCCGCCTACGAGCAGTACTTC. Drawing the rest from reference TRBV7-8 and TRBJ2-7, the complete variable domain is GAGVSQSPRYKVAKRGQDVALRCDPISGHVSLFWYQQALGQGPEFLTYFQNEAQLDKSGLPSDRFFAERPEGSVSTLKIQRTQQEDSAVYLCASSILGGTAAYEQYFGPGTRLTVT.